One TCR beta chain is described in this entry. Antigen: not known. Caucasian adults residing in Nashville, Tennessee made up all the donors. The assay was run at deep level. Profiling relied on immunoSEQ multiplex PCR, and the TCRdb table lists in-frame clones only, not all of them. The table includes around 2.3 million clones, 90% to 97% detected once. The data stem from a study of shared clonotypes between healthy human individuals. Study-level results: Non-shared clonotypes displayed generation probabilities falling below those of clonotypes present in all four donors. Among the subsets, naive ones generally showed larger estimated richness than memory ones.

V was cut by 5 bases and J by 6 bases, with 11 bases left in between. Germline V gene lookup returns CDR1 SGHNT and CDR2 YENEEA. This CDR3 contains 12 residues. Source material: naive CD4+ T cells sorted from blood. The subset: CD45RA+ positively selected. This TCR came from a man younger than 35 in good health. V and J are TRBV11-3 and TRBJ2-7, with D possibly matching TRBD1 (6 bases). CDR3 coding DNA: TGTGCCAGCAGCGATAGGACAGTCGAGCAGTACTTC. Protein sequence: CASSDRTVEQYF.